One and the same sample provided the 5 T cell receptor beta chains below, sequenced in a study of a mutant IDH1 vaccine in newly diagnosed glioma. The time point is: week 23, last vaccination. A 20-mer mutant IDH1 peptide at 300 ug was injected subcutaneously with topical imiquimod. Sequencing used immunoSEQ multiplex PCR; TCRdb keeps in-frame clones, though not all of them. The repertoire holds tens of thousands of clones, 85% seen once, with 0.77% in the top ten. For these TCRs, the target antigens are not known. Specimen: PBMCs, collected from a glioma patient whose treatment included an IDH1 peptide vaccine. The receptors were gathered from a woman aged 50 to 60 with glioma.

The chain joins TRBV29-1 to TRBJ1-2; D might be TRBD1 (5 bases). Trimming took off 4 bases at V and 5 bases at J, with 11 bases between the two ends. Germline values: CDR1 SQVTM, CDR2 ANQGSEA. The CDR3 has 12 amino acids. The DNA of the CDR3 is TGCAGCGTTGGAGGGCAGGGTTATGGCTACACCTTC. Translating gives CSVGGQGYGYTF.

The CDR3 loop is CASQDLTETQYF. For the CDR3, the DNA is TGTGCCAGCCAAGATCTTACAGAGACCCAGTACTTC. The J gene is TRBJ2-5, the V gene TRBV7-9; D remains unclear. CDR3 length: 12 amino acids. Germline V lookup: CDR1 SEHNR, CDR2 FQNEAQ (reference sequence). V lost 8 bases and J 4 bases, leaving 11 bases between the germline ends.

The gene calls are TRBV27 and TRBJ2-7, with TRBD2 identical over 7 bases. The ends lost 5 bases at V and 4 bases at J; junction bases unmatched: 11. CDR1 and CDR2 from the germline V gene are MNHEY and SMNVEV (reference sequence). This CDR3 contains 15 residues. This CDR3 is CASSAVTSAVYEQYF. The CDR3 coding sequence is TGTGCCAGCAGTGCCGTTACTAGCGCGGTTTACGAGCAGTACTTC.

The DNA for the CDR3 is TGTGCCAGCAGTCACGATTTCGGGGGATTGGCGGGAAACACCGGGGAGCTGTTTTTT. It codes for CASSHDFGGLAGNTGELFF. The gene calls are TRBV7-8 and TRBJ2-2; a weak D match, TRBD2 (6 bases). The CDR3 covers 19 residues. Trimming shortened V by 6 bases and J by 2 bases, and 25 bases separated the two germline ends. CDR1 and CDR2 from the germline V gene are SGHVS and FQNEAQ.

This rearrangement joins TRBV7-9 to TRBJ2-4; D is undetermined. The CDR3 spans 14 residues. V was trimmed by 0 bases and J by 3 bases, leaving 6 bases between them. Germline CDR1 SEHNR, CDR2 FQNEAQ (reference sequence). The CDR3 DNA reads as TGTGCCAGCAGCTTAGCGGAAGGCAAAAACATTCAGTACTTC. Protein product: CASSLAEGKNIQYF.